The 15 T cell receptor beta chains listed next were all sequenced from one sample in a study of cytomegalovirus exposure and HLA in healthy donors. PCR amplification relied on 60 Vbeta primers (plus 13 Jbeta primers). The table came from immunoSEQ multiplex PCR; TCRdb's copy has only in-frame clones and leaves some out. The data show roughly 190,000 clones, 80% to 85% seen once. Sequenced input: PBMCs. Source of these receptors: a woman between 40 and 50 years old in good health and CMV-seronegative.

V usage is TRBV21-1 and J usage is TRBJ1-5. TRBV21-1 is flagged as a pseudogene. This CDR3 comprises 14 residues. The CDR3 protein is CASRPPGCNQPQHF. CDR3 coding DNA: TGTGCCAGTCGGCCCCCGGGGTGCAATCAGCCCCAGCATTTT.

The chain recombines TRBV25-1 with TRBJ1-1, with D hard to call. CDR3 length equals 14 residues. Germline assignment: CDR1 MGHDK and CDR2 SYGVNS. V lost 7 bases to trimming and J lost 5 bases, with 17 bases between them. The CDR3 is CASTAALTGTEAFF. Here the CDR3 DNA reads TGTGCCAGCACGGCTGCCCTCACGGGGACTGAAGCTTTCTTT. Full variable domain (rest looked up from reference TRBV25-1 and TRBJ1-1): EADIYQTPRYLVIGTGKKITLECSQTMGHDKMYWYQQDPGMELHLIHYSYGVNSTEKGDLSSESTVSRIRTEHFPLTLESARPSHTSQYLCASTAALTGTEAFFGQGTRLTVV.

This clone was counted between two and nine times. V is TRBV30 and J is TRBJ1-4, with D perhaps matching TRBD1 (5 bases). The CDR3 is 14 residues long. V dropped 2 bases and J dropped 2 bases, with 9 bases sitting between them. Germline-derived CDR1 and CDR2 are GTSNPN and SVGIG (reference sequence). Here the CDR3 DNA reads TGTGCCTGGAGTCGGGGGACTACTAATGAAAAACTGTTTTTT. It is translated as CAWSRGTTNEKLFF. The variable domain in full, completed from reference TRBV30 and TRBJ1-4, reads SQTIHQWPATLVQPVGSPLSLECTVEGTSNPNLYWYRQAAGRGLQLLFYSVGIGQISSEVPQNLSASRPQDRQFILSSKKLLLSDSGFYLCAWSRGTTNEKLFFGSGTQLSVL.

This rearrangement joins TRBV9 to TRBJ1-1; D gene ambiguous. Germline values: CDR1 SGDLS, CDR2 YYNGEE. The V and J ends lost 2 bases and 1 base respectively, with 12 bases between them. The CDR3 sequence is 15 residues long. CDR3 sequence reads: CASSVDNSRNTEAFF. The CDR3 nucleotides read TGTGCCAGCAGCGTGGATAACAGCAGGAACACTGAAGCTTTCTTT.

The sample holds a few counts of this clone. This rearrangement joins TRBV5-1 to TRBJ2-2, with TRBD2 matching 7 bases. The CDR3 runs to 15 residues. CDR1 and CDR2 from the germline V gene are SGHRS and YFSETQ. V trimming: 5 bases; J trimming: 5 bases; junction bases outside the gene matches: 9. DNA for the CDR3: TGCGCCAGCAGGCTCCGACTAGCCAGGACCGGGGAGCTGTTTTTT. This sequence encodes CASRLRLARTGELFF.

The V and J genes are TRBV5-5 and TRBJ2-1, with 8 nucleotides matching TRBD1. The CDR3 has 15 amino acids. V shed 0 bases and J 6 bases; nucleotides not matched to a gene: 5. Germline CDR1 is SGHKS and CDR2 is YYEKEE (reference sequence). CDR3 DNA sequence: TGTGCCAGCAGCTTGGTGGACAGGGTAGCCAATGAGCAGTTCTTC. Its translation: CASSLVDRVANEQFF. The variable domain in full, with the rest retrieved from reference TRBV5-5 and TRBJ2-1, is DAGVTQSPTHLIKTRGQQVTLRCSPISGHKSVSWYQQVLGQGPQFIFQYYEKEERGRGNFPDRFSARQFPNYSSELNVNALLLGDSALYLCASSLVDRVANEQFFGPGTRLTVL.

The V and J genes are TRBV19 and TRBJ2-2, with 9 bases fitting TRBD1. The CDR3 length is 15 residues. The J segment lost 4 bases and the V segment lost 5 bases, leaving 5 bases of the junction unmatched. The germline CDR1 and CDR2 sequences are LNHDA and SQIVND (reference sequence). CDR3 protein: CASSSWDRATGELFF. CDR3 coding DNA: TGTGCCAGTAGTTCCTGGGACAGGGCCACCGGGGAGCTGTTTTTT.

The chain combines TRBV9 with TRBJ2-5, with 9 bases identical to TRBD1. Unmatched junction bases numbered 10, after V lost 4 bases and J lost 3 bases. Germline CDR1 is SGDLS and CDR2 is YYNGEE. The CDR3 sequence is 16 residues long. The CDR3 spells CASSPPTTGGKETQYF. The CDR3 DNA sequence: TGTGCCAGCAGCCCACCGACCACAGGGGGCAAAGAGACCCAGTACTTC.

The V call is TRBV7-8, the J call TRBJ2-7; 8 nucleotides match TRBD2. Germline values: CDR1 SGHVS, CDR2 FQNEAQ. V shed 1 base, J shed 7 bases, and the junction held 6 bases outside the gene matches. The CDR3 has 14 amino acids. Here the CDR3 DNA reads TGTGCCAGCAGCTTAGAAGCGGGAGTGTATGAGCAGTACGTC. Protein sequence: CASSLEAGVYEQYV.

The chain joins TRBV11-2 to TRBJ1-2, with no clear D. V was clipped by 5 bases and J by 5 bases, with 24 bases between them. The CDR3 is 17 amino acids. CDR1 is SGHAT, CDR2 FQNNGV, per germline. CDR3 loop: CASSPPYVTAGSYGYTF. DNA of the CDR3: TGTGCCAGCAGCCCCCCATATGTGACGGCAGGAAGTTATGGCTACACCTTC.

The genes are TRBV30 and TRBJ1-2; possibly TRBD1 for D (6 bases). This CDR3 contains 13 residues. Trimming took off 6 bases at V and 4 bases at J, with 15 bases between the two ends. The germline CDR1 and CDR2 sequences are GTSNPN and SVGIG (reference sequence). CDR3: CACQKEQGYGYTF. CDR3 nucleotide sequence: TGTGCCTGCCAAAAGGAACAGGGCTATGGCTACACCTTC.

The chain has TRBV6-5 and TRBJ2-2, with TRBD1 identical over 7 bases. The CDR3 length is 16 residues. Germline trimming cut 3 bases from V and 1 base from J; bases unmatched to any gene: 5. CDR1 and CDR2 (germline): MNHEY, SVGAGI. The CDR3 nucleotides read TGTGCCAGCAGTTATTACCGGGACAGGAACACCGGGGAGCTGTTTTTT. Protein: CASSYYRDRNTGELFF.

The chain employs TRBV5-1 and TRBJ2-3, with a possible D match to TRBD1 (6 bases). The CDR3 spans 18 residues. Germline assignment: CDR1 SGHRS and CDR2 YFSETQ. The V end was cut by 1 base, the J end by 0 bases, with 18 bases between. CDR3 in amino acids: CASSLNPRGTTSTDTQYF. The CDR3 DNA reads as TGCGCCAGCAGCTTGAATCCGAGGGGGACGACTAGCACAGATACGCAGTATTTT.

The V call is TRBV6-1, the J call TRBJ1-5; D perhaps matches TRBD1 (6 bases). Trimming cost V 6 bases and J 3 bases, with 9 bases left between them. Germline CDR1 and CDR2: MNHNS and SASEGT. This CDR3 region has 13 residues. The CDR3 loop is CASRDRPNQPQHF. The CDR3 DNA reads TGTGCCAGCAGAGACAGGCCCAATCAGCCCCAGCATTTT.

This chain links TRBV4-2 with TRBJ1-3, with 8 positions matching TRBD1. V dropped 0 bases and J dropped 7; count of bases not matched to a gene: 8. The germline V gene has CDR1 LGHNA and CDR2 YNFKEQ. This CDR3 has 16 amino acids. CDR3 amino acids: CASSQETGGSGNTIYF. The CDR3 DNA reads TGTGCCAGCAGCCAAGAAACAGGGGGTAGTGGGAACACCATATATTTT.